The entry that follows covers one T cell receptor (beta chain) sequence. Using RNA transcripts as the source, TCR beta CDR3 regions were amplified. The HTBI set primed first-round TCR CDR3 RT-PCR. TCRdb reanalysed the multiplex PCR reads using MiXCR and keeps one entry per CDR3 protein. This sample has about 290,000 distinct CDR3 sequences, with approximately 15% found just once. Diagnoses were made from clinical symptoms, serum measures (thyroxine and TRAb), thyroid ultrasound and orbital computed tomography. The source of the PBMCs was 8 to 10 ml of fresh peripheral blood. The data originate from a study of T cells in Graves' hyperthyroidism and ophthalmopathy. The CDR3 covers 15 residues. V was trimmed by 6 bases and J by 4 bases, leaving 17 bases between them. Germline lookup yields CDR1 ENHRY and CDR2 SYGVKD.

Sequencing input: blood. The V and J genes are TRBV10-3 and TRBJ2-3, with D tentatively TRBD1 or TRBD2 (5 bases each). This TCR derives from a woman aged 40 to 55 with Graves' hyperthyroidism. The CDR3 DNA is TGTGCCATCAGCCCCCAGGGAGCGGTCGCAGATACGCAGTATTTT. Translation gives CAISPQGAVADTQYF.